A single sample gave rise to the 12 T cell receptor beta chains below, sequenced in a study of early T cells in non-severe SARS-CoV-2 infection. TCRdb re-derived calls from the 5' RACE reads in MiXCR, one entry per CDR3 protein. Of approximately 60,000 distinct CDR3 sequences in the sample, 8.8% were seen once. The source was whole blood, collected at baseline. These receptors were collected from an adult who was a healthcare worker with PCR-confirmed SARS-CoV-2 infection or an uninfected control (not recorded which).

The table lists this clonotype with many counts. The gene calls are TRBV12-3 or TRBV12-4 and TRBJ2-6; D perhaps matches TRBD2 (6 bases). The CDR3 is 17 amino acids. Trimming left V 3 bases short and J 4 bases short, with 16 bases between. The CDR3 spells CASSFRRGGNGANVLTF. The CDR3 DNA reads TGTGCCAGCAGTTTTAGGAGGGGAGGAAACGGGGCCAACGTCCTGACTTTC.

This clonotype was counted a few times. The chain uses TRBV6-5 and TRBJ1-6; D is uncertain. CDR3 length: 12 residues. Germline assignment: CDR1 MNHEY and CDR2 SVGAGI. Trimming shortened V by 4 bases and J by 9 bases, and 7 bases separated the two germline ends. CDR3 loop: CASSFFGSPLHF. CDR3 nucleotide sequence: TGTGCCAGCAGTTTTTTCGGTTCACCCCTCCACTTT.

This clonotype occurred a few times. The chain couples TRBV11-2 to TRBJ1-3; D is unresolved. V lost 10 bases and J lost 0, with 16 bases in between. This CDR3 comprises 15 residues. Germline V gives CDR1 SGHAT, CDR2 FQNNGV. CDR3 amino acids: CATEESYRSGNTIYF. The CDR3 DNA is TGTGCCACCGAGGAAAGTTACCGCTCTGGAAACACCATATATTTT.

The chain couples TRBV12-3 or TRBV12-4 to TRBJ2-1, with 13 bases aligning to TRBD2. The CDR3 extends over 16 amino acids. V shed 0 bases and J 7 bases; nucleotides not matched to a gene: 3. CDR3 residues: CASSLATTSGRNEQFF. CDR3 nucleotides: TGTGCCAGCAGTTTAGCGACGACTAGCGGGAGGAATGAGCAGTTCTTC.

This clonotype was recorded at least ten times. This sequence joins TRBV5-1 and TRBJ2-1, with D hard to call. Germline values: CDR1 SGHRS, CDR2 YFSETQ. CDR3 length: 14 residues. Trimming left V 0 bases short and J 9 bases short, with 13 bases between. In DNA form, the CDR3 reads TGCGCCAGCAGCTTGGAAGGTGAGGTCGGTGAGCAGTTCTTC. It translates to CASSLEGEVGEQFF. Full variable domain (rest looked up from reference TRBV5-1 and TRBJ2-1): KAGVTQTPRYLIKTRGQQVTLSCSPISGHRSVSWYQQTPGQGLQFLFEYFSETQRNKGNFPGRFSGRQFSNSRSEMNVSTLELGDSALYLCASSLEGEVGEQFFGPGTRLTVL.

The gene calls are TRBV5-4 and TRBJ1-1, with D uncertain. V lost 4 bases and J lost 4, with 14 bases in between. The CDR3 extends over 14 amino acids. Germline CDR1 is SGHNT and CDR2 is YYREEE (reference sequence). As DNA, the CDR3 is TGTGCCAGCAGCCTAGACAATCCGGGCACTGAAGCTTTCTTT. It specifies CASSLDNPGTEAFF.

J is TRBJ2-3 and V is TRBV7-9, with TRBD2 identical over 15 bases. Germline V gives CDR1 SEHNR, CDR2 FQNEAQ (reference sequence). Unmatched junction bases numbered 11, after V lost 4 bases and J lost 6 bases. The CDR3 has 18 residues. The CDR3 DNA sequence: TGTGCCAGCAGCTGGCGAGGACTAGCGGGAGGGCCAGGCGATACGCAGTATTTT. It translates to CASSWRGLAGGPGDTQYF.

This clonotype was seen more than once but under ten times. The chain employs TRBV27 and TRBJ2-5; 8 bases line up with TRBD1. V was clipped by 3 bases and J by 5 bases; unmatched bases: 8. This CDR3 is 15 amino acids long. The V gene's germline CDR1 is MNHEY and CDR2 SMNVEV (reference sequence). The CDR3 here is CASSFIQGARETQYF. The DNA for the CDR3 is TGTGCCAGCAGTTTCATCCAGGGGGCGCGGGAGACCCAGTACTTC.

This chain connects TRBV10-3 to TRBJ2-7; 9 bases are a match to TRBD2. V was pared by 5 bases and J by 4 bases, with 12 bases of the junction left unmatched. The CDR3 is made up of 16 amino acids. CDR1 ENHRY and CDR2 SYGVKD come from the germline V gene. CDR3 DNA: TGTGCCATCAGTCCCTCAGTGGTAGCGGGAGTGTACGAGCAGTACTTC. It encodes CAISPSVVAGVYEQYF.

The J gene is TRBJ2-5, the V gene TRBV3-1, with 7 bases fitting TRBD2. This CDR3 has 17 amino acids. Losses at the gene ends were 0 bases for V and 2 bases for J; bases not matched to a gene: 9. Germline CDR1 and CDR2: LGHDT and YNNKEL (reference sequence). The CDR3, as DNA: TGTGCCAGCAGCCAAGAGAGGGGAGGGAGAGGGCAAGAGACCCAGTACTTC. Translation: CASSQERGGRGQETQYF.

The chain couples TRBV7-2 to TRBJ1-5, with D perhaps matching TRBD1 (6 bases). CDR1 and CDR2 (germline): SGHTA, FQGNSA. The germline V and J ends were trimmed by 3 bases and 0 bases, with 18 bases remaining between them. The CDR3 length is 18 residues. This CDR3 is CASSFTLGGPYSNQPQHF. CDR3 DNA sequence: TGTGCCAGCAGCTTCACACTGGGGGGCCCCTATAGCAATCAGCCCCAGCATTTT.

The CDR3 sequence is CASSEWIQGYNEQFF. DNA for the CDR3: TGTGCCAGCAGTGAATGGATACAGGGGTACAATGAGCAGTTCTTC. The chain joins TRBV25-1 to TRBJ2-1; 7 bases match TRBD1. CDR1 is MGHDK, CDR2 SYGVNS, per germline. This CDR3 has 15 amino acids. The trim removed 1 base at V and 4 bases at J, leaving 4 bases unmatched.